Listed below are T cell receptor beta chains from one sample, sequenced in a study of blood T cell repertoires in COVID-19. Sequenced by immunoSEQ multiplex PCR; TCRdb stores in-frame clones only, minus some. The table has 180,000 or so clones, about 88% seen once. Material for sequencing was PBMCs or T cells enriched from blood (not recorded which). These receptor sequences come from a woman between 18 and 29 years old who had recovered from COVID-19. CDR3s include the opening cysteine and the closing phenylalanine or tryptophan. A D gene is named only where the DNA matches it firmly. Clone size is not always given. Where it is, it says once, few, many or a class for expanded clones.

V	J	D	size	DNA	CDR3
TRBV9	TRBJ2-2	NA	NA	TGTGCCAGCAGCGGGGCCGGCCCCGGGGAGCTGTTTTTT	CASSGAGPGELFF
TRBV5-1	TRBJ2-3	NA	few	TGCGCCAGCAGCTTTCAGGGCCGAACAGATACGCAGTATTTT	CASSFQGRTDTQYF
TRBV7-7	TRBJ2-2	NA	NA	TGTGCTAGCAGCTTAGAGGGGACTCTCACCGGGGAGCTGTTTTTT	CASSLEGTLTGELFF
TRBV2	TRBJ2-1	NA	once	TGTGCCAGCAGCGAGAGAGCCGGTGAGCAGTTCTTC	CASSERAGEQFF
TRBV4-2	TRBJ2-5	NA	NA	TGTGCCAGCAGCCAAGAAGTACATGGCGAGACCCAGTACTTC	CASSQEVHGETQYF
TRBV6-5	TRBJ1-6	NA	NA	TGTGCCAGCAGTCGGACAGTTCCTTATAATTCACCCCTCCACTTT	CASSRTVPYNSPLHF
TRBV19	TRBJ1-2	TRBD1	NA	TGTGCCAGTAGTACCGGACAGGGTCATGGCTACACCTTC	CASSTGQGHGYTF
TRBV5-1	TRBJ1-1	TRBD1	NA	TGCGCCAGCAGCCTTGACACAGGGGTGAACACTGAAGCTTTCTTT	CASSLDTGVNTEAFF
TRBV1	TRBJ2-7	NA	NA	TGCACCAGGGGGACTAGCGGCTCCTACGAGCAGTACTTC	CTRGTSGSYEQYF
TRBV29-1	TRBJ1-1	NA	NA	TGCAGCGTTGAAACCAGGATGAACACTGAAGCTTTCTTT	CSVETRMNTEAFF
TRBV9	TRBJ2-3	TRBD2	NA	TGTGCCAGCAGCGTAGACGTAGCGGGATCAGATACGCAGTATTTT	CASSVDVAGSDTQYF
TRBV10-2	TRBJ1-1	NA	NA	TGCGCCAGCAGTGAGTCGTCGGGGAACACTGAAGCTTTCTTT	CASSESSGNTEAFF
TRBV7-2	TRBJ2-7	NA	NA	TGTGCCAGCAGCTTAGTCCCCACCCAGGGGCAGTACTTC	CASSLVPTQGQYF
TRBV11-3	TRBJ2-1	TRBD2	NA	TGTGCCAGCAGCTTAAGCTTAGGACTAGCGCGAAGCCACAATGAGCAGTTCTTC	CASSLSLGLARSHNEQFF
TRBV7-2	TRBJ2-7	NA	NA	TGTGCCAGCAGGGAGGTCAGGGGAAGCGAGCAGTACTTC	CASREVRGSEQYF
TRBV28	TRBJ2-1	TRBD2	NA	TGTGCCAGCAGTTTAGGGACTAGTTACAATGAGCAGTTCTTC	CASSLGTSYNEQFF
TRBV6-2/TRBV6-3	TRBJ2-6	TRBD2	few	TGTGCCAGCAGTTACGGGGAGGGGTCTGGGGCCAACGTCCTGACTTTC	CASSYGEGSGANVLTF
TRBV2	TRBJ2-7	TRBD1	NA	TGTGCCGAAGCAGGAGGGACAGGGCACCCCTACGAGCAGTACTTC	CAEAGGTGHPYEQYF
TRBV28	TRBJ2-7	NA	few	TGTGCCAGCAGTTCAAGGACAGACAGGTTTACGTACTACGAGCAGTACTTC	CASSSRTDRFTYYEQYF
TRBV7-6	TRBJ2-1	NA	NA	TGTGCCAGCAGCTTAGCGGCGGGGTCCTACAATGAGCAGTTCTTC	CASSLAAGSYNEQFF
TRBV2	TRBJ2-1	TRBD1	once	TGTGCCAGCAGTGAATCAGGGGGTGAGCAGTTCTTC	CASSESGGEQFF
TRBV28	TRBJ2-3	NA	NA	TGTGCCAGCAGCCACTCGTCAAGCTCCACAGATACGCAGTATTTT	CASSHSSSSTDTQYF
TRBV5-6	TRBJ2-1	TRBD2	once	TGTGCCAGCAGCTCGTTGATAGCGGGGGACGGGAATGAGCAGTTCTTC	CASSSLIAGDGNEQFF
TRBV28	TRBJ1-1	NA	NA	TGTGCCAGCAGAGCAATCCAAGCTTTCTTT	CASRAIQAFF
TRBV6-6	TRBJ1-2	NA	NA	TGTGCCAGCAGCCTCTCGGATTTCGGGGGAACCTATGGCTACACCTTC	CASSLSDFGGTYGYTF
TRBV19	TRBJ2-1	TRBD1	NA	TGTGCCAGTAGTTTAACGACAGGGGGCTTTGACAATGAGCAGTTCTTC	CASSLTTGGFDNEQFF
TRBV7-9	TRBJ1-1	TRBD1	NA	TGTGCCAGCAGCTCCCGACAGGGAGGAGCTTTCTTT	CASSSRQGGAFF
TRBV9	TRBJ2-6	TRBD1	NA	TGTGCCAGCAGGGGATTGGGACAGGGAAACGCTGGGGCCAACGTCCTGACTTTC	CASRGLGQGNAGANVLTF
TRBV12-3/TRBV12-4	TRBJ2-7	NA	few	TGTGCCAGCAGCGACAGGATACAGCAGTACTTC	CASSDRIQQYF